The 10 T cell receptor beta chains in this list originate from one sample, sequenced in a study of blood T cell repertoires in COVID-19. This table comes from immunoSEQ multiplex PCR, and its TCRdb copy is limited to in-frame clones, with some not included. Found here are under 300,000 clones, about nine tenths of them singletons; the top ten hold approximately 2.1%. The sequenced sample consisted of peripheral blood. These receptors all come from a man aged 25-45 years who had recovered from COVID-19.

CDR3 nucleotide sequence: TGTGCCAGCAGCTTGGAGGCGGGGATGGACTATGGCTACACCTTC. Its translation is CASSLEAGMDYGYTF. The chain joins TRBV5-5 to TRBJ1-2; D gene ambiguous. The CDR3 is made up of 15 amino acids. Germline V gene data show CDR1 as SGHKS and CDR2 as YYEKEE (reference sequence). V lost 0 bases and J lost 3, with 12 bases in between.

The chain combines TRBV6-5 with TRBJ2-1; tentatively, D is TRBD1 (5 bases). CDR3 length: 15 amino acids. Germline loops: CDR1 MNHEY, CDR2 SVGAGI. Trimming pared 6 bases from V and 1 base from J, leaving 13 bases between. The CDR3: CASRMAQGSYNEQFF. The CDR3, as DNA: TGTGCCAGCAGAATGGCGCAGGGTTCCTACAATGAGCAGTTCTTC.

Only one count was recorded for this clone. The chain employs TRBV6-6 and TRBJ1-2; possibly TRBD1 for D (6 bases). Trimming cost V 6 bases and J 8 bases, with 16 bases left between them. This CDR3 region has 13 residues. Looked up from germline, CDR1 is MNHNY and CDR2 is SVGAGI (reference sequence). The CDR3, as DNA: TGTGCCAGCAGCTACGAGACAGGCAAAGGCTACACCTTC. It translates to CASSYETGKGYTF.

This sequence joins TRBV28 and TRBJ2-1; TRBD2 matches at 8 bases. There are 15 residues in the CDR3. CDR1 and CDR2 from the germline V gene are MDHEN and SYDVKM. V dropped 5 bases and J dropped 8; count of bases not matched to a gene: 11. The CDR3 region is CASSTPHGGAYEQFF. The DNA of the CDR3 is TGTGCCAGCAGTACCCCTCACGGGGGGGCCTATGAGCAGTTCTTC.

This chain uses TRBV28 with TRBJ2-3, with 7 bases matching TRBD1. In germline, CDR1 is MDHEN, CDR2 SYDVKM. The CDR3 runs to 14 residues. V lost 2 bases and J lost 6; bases outside the gene matches: 5. Written as DNA, the CDR3 is TGTGCCAGCAGTTTACCCACAGGGGCGGATACGCAGTATTTT. Translating gives CASSLPTGADTQYF.

The V call is TRBV19, the J call TRBJ2-7; 8 bases align to TRBD1. The CDR3 sequence is 12 residues long. Germline assignment: CDR1 LNHDA and CDR2 SQIVND (reference sequence). J lost 3 bases, V lost 10 bases, and 5 bases had no gene match. The DNA for the CDR3 is TGTGCCACCCGGACAGGGCTCTACGAGCAGTACTTC. Translated: CATRTGLYEQYF.

The V call is TRBV27, the J call TRBJ2-7; D unresolved. CDR3 length: 12 residues. Germline lookup yields CDR1 MNHEY and CDR2 SMNVEV (reference sequence). V was cut by 2 bases and J by 12 bases, with 14 bases left in between. The CDR3 nucleotides read TGTGCCAGCAGTTTAAGGCAGGCCCCTTTGTACTTC. Translating gives CASSLRQAPLYF.

The chain links TRBV5-1 to TRBJ2-3; 8 bases are shared with TRBD1. J gave up 3 bases and V 4 bases, and 4 bases lay outside the gene matches. The CDR3 covers 14 residues. Germline V lookup: CDR1 SGHRS, CDR2 YFSETQ. The CDR3 here is CASSRGQGTDTQYF. CDR3 DNA sequence: TGCGCCAGCAGCCGTGGACAGGGAACAGATACGCAGTATTTT.

The chain joins TRBV29-1 to TRBJ1-1; D is uncertain. This CDR3 comprises 13 residues. V dropped 5 bases and J dropped 3 bases, with 13 bases sitting between them. The V gene's germline CDR1 is SQVTM and CDR2 ANQGSEA. CDR3 coding DNA: TGCAGCGTTAATCAGATTCAGGACACTGAAGCTTTCTTT. The encoded protein is CSVNQIQDTEAFF.

This chain joins TRBV24-1 and TRBJ2-3; weak D call: TRBD2 (5 bases). Per germline, CDR1 KGHDR and CDR2 SFDVKD. Trimming left V 4 bases short and J 6 bases short, with 13 bases between. CDR3 length: 14 amino acids. The CDR3 spells CATSDAGLMDTQYF. The CDR3 nucleotides are TGTGCCACCAGTGACGCCGGACTTATGGATACGCAGTATTTT.